Below are 23 T cell receptor beta chains sequenced from a single sample in a study of blood T cells in healthy people across ages. Sample-barcoded 5' priming and a J-beta primer mix drove a second PCR of roughly 6 to 12 cycles. Each CDR3 protein is one row after TCRdb ran MiXCR on the 5' RACE reads. The sample has about 600,000 distinct CDR3 sequences, about 45% seen once. The material sequenced was blood. All receptors come from a man older than 75 in good health.

This clonotype was seen just once. At one end the junction does not follow the germline gene, possibly because of a read error. The rearrangement links TRBV7-7 to TRBJ2-1; no firm D call. The CDR3 has 15 residues. Germline V lookup: CDR1 SSHAT, CDR2 FNYEAQ (reference sequence). The chain's CDR3 is CASSLGQATYNEQFF. The CDR3 DNA sequence: TGTGCTAGCAGCTTAGGTCAGGCCACCTACAATGAGCAGTTCTTC.

The rearrangement joins TRBV6-6 to TRBJ1-5; 9 bases line up with TRBD1. With 5 bases clipped from V and 3 bases from J, the junction kept 8 bases outside the gene matches. The CDR3 has 16 amino acids. From germline, CDR1 is MNHNY and CDR2 SVGAGI (reference sequence). Written as DNA, the CDR3 is TGTGCCAGCAGTAAGGACAGGGGAGACGTCAATCAGCCCCAGCATTTT. Translated, it gives CASSKDRGDVNQPQHF.

V is TRBV12-3 or TRBV12-4 and J is TRBJ2-5, with D unresolved. The CDR3 has 13 residues. Trimming shortened V by 3 bases and J by 5 bases, and 10 bases separated the two germline ends. CDR3 protein: CASSFQDRETQYF. CDR3 coding DNA: TGTGCCAGCAGTTTCCAGGATAGGGAGACCCAGTACTTC.

This clonotype was seen only once. The chain employs TRBV12-3 or TRBV12-4 and TRBJ1-1, with 7 positions matching TRBD1. Trimming removed 5 bases from V and 0 bases from J; junction bases left unmatched: 6. The CDR3 runs to 15 residues. In DNA form, the CDR3 reads TGTGCCAGCAGTCAAAACAGGGGACTGAACACTGAAGCTTTCTTT. This gives the protein CASSQNRGLNTEAFF.

V is TRBV6-5 and J is TRBJ1-2; D might be TRBD1 (5 bases). Per germline, CDR1 MNHEY and CDR2 SVGAGI. This CDR3 is 14 amino acids long. Trimming shortened V by 6 bases and J by 8 bases, and 19 bases separated the two germline ends. The CDR3 reads CASRPGTNQAGYTF. CDR3 sequence (DNA): TGTGCCAGCAGGCCCGGGACGAACCAGGCCGGCTACACCTTC.

On this clonotype itself: A junction boundary mismatches the germline segment, possibly from a read error. The V gene is TRBV13, the J gene TRBJ1-1, with TRBD1 as a possible D gene (5 bases). CDR1 PRHDT and CDR2 FYEKMQ come from the germline V gene (reference sequence). The CDR3 has 11 residues. The CDR3 sequence is CASSLGTGAFF. Written as DNA, the CDR3 is TGTGCCAGCAGCCTAGGGACCGGAGCTTTCTTT.

This clonotype was picked up a small number of times. CDR3 nucleotides: TGTGCCAGCACTTCGGACAGGGGCCTCGGGACCCAGCATTTT. This encodes CASTSDRGLGTQHF. V gene TRBV2 combines with J gene TRBJ1-5, with 9 bases lining up with TRBD1. After removal of 7 bases from V and 11 bases from J, the junction contained 12 bases not matched to a gene. The CDR3 contains 14 residues. Per germline, CDR1 SNHLY and CDR2 FYNNEI.

J is TRBJ2-7 and V is TRBV6-2 or TRBV6-3; the D gene is possibly TRBD2 (6 bases). CDR1 and CDR2 from the germline V gene are MNHEY and SVGEGT. Between the trimmed V and J ends, which lost 2 bases and 4 bases, there was a span of 9 bases. The CDR3 is 13 amino acids. The CDR3 protein is CASSYRGLYEQYF. CDR3 nucleotides: TGTGCCAGCAGTTACAGGGGACTTTACGAGCAGTACTTC.

This clonotype appeared a single time. This sequence joins TRBV20-1 and TRBJ1-5, with unresolved D. The CDR3 covers 13 residues. V lost 3 bases to trimming and J lost 6 bases, with 12 bases between them. Per germline, CDR1 DFQATT and CDR2 SNEGSKA (reference sequence). The CDR3, as DNA: TGCAGTGCTAGCCGGGAGGTGGGTCAGCCCCAGCATTTT. Encoded protein: CSASREVGQPQHF.

The rearrangement uses TRBV28 and TRBJ1-2; possible D gene TRBD1, 5 bases. CDR3 size: 14 residues. Per the germline V gene, CDR1 is MDHEN and CDR2 is SYDVKM. Trimming took off 5 bases at V and 3 bases at J, with 13 bases between the two ends. The CDR3: CASSILREDYGYTF. The DNA of the CDR3 is TGTGCCAGCAGTATCCTCAGGGAGGACTATGGCTACACCTTC.

The chain has TRBV7-9 and TRBJ2-1; perhaps TRBD1 as D (5 bases). The CDR3 has 14 residues. V was trimmed by 9 bases and J by 4 bases, leaving 16 bases between them. Germline loops: CDR1 SEHNR, CDR2 FQNEAQ (reference sequence). The chain's CDR3 is CARGTDGQYNEQFF. The CDR3 DNA is TGTGCCAGGGGAACAGACGGACAATACAATGAGCAGTTCTTC.

J is TRBJ1-6 and V is TRBV27; D gene ambiguous. Trimming left V 3 bases short and J 7 bases short, with 19 bases between. Germline CDR1 reads MNHEY; CDR2 reads SMNVEV (reference sequence). The CDR3 runs to 17 residues. CDR3 loop: CASSLEFMIRGNSPLHF. The CDR3 DNA follows: TGTGCCAGCAGTTTGGAATTCATGATTCGGGGAAATTCACCCCTCCACTTT.

This clonotype was seen a handful of times. The CDR3 loop reads CSAAPGWRQPQHF. The CDR3 DNA is TGCAGTGCTGCCCCAGGGTGGAGACAGCCCCAGCATTTT. This chain uses TRBV20-1 with TRBJ1-5; D is possibly TRBD1 (5 bases). Trimming shortened V by 5 bases and J by 7 bases, and 15 bases separated the two germline ends. This CDR3 has 13 residues. Germline V gene sequence: CDR1 DFQATT, CDR2 SNEGSKA (reference sequence).

A few counts support this clonotype. The genes are TRBV13 and TRBJ2-1; D may be TRBD2 (5 bases). Germline CDR1 PRHDT, CDR2 FYEKMQ (reference sequence). CDR3 size: 15 residues. V lost 3 bases and J lost 6, with 15 bases in between. CDR3 protein: CASSLGSPPGNEQFF. CDR3 DNA sequence: TGTGCCAGCAGCTTGGGGAGTCCCCCTGGCAATGAGCAGTTCTTC.

This clonotype came up a few times. V is TRBV27 and J is TRBJ2-7; no clear D gene. Trimming took 5 bases from V and 7 from J, leaving 15 bases between them. The CDR3 consists of 13 residues. Germline values: CDR1 MNHEY, CDR2 SMNVEV (reference sequence). CDR3 nucleotide sequence: TGTGCCAGCAGTCGACCGGGTGGGGAAGAGCAGTACTTC. Translating it yields CASSRPGGEEQYF.

This clonotype was seen a single time. J is TRBJ2-3 and V is TRBV5-1; 14 positions agree with TRBD2. Germline V lookup: CDR1 SGHRS, CDR2 YFSETQ. CDR3 length: 16 residues. V was pared by 5 bases and J by 6 bases, with 8 bases of the junction left unmatched. Here the CDR3 reads CASRRLAGGPRDTQYF. CDR3 nucleotides: TGCGCCAGCAGACGACTAGCGGGGGGGCCGAGGGATACGCAGTATTTT.

The gene calls are TRBV11-2 and TRBJ1-1; no clear D gene. The CDR3 is 15 amino acids. V lost 0 bases and J 7 bases, leaving 15 bases between the germline ends. CDR1 and CDR2 (germline): SGHAT, FQNNGV. CDR3 sequence: CASSLDLVSSVEAFF. CDR3 sequence (DNA): TGTGCCAGCAGCTTAGATCTTGTCAGCAGCGTTGAAGCTTTCTTT.

This clonotype was counted between two and nine times. The J gene is TRBJ2-5, the V gene TRBV5-1, with a weak D call TRBD1 (6 bases). The DNA end is more similar to TRBJ2-7, so the J call may be wrong. The CDR3 runs 14 residues. Germline V lookup: CDR1 SGHRS, CDR2 YFSETQ. The CDR3 sequence is CASSARGSVYEQYF. The CDR3 DNA is TGCGCCAGCAGCGCCAGGGGATCCGTTTACGAGCAGTACTTC.

The V and J genes are TRBV9 and TRBJ2-4; no definite D call. V was clipped by 0 bases and J by 13 bases, with 17 bases between them. The germline V gene has CDR1 SGDLS and CDR2 YYNGEE. This CDR3 is built from 14 residues. The CDR3 DNA reads as TGTGCCAGCAGCGTAGAGACGGTAGGAAATGAGCAGTACTTC. Amino acids: CASSVETVGNEQYF.

The chain links TRBV5-1 to TRBJ2-6, with TRBD1 matching 7 bases. The CDR3 is 20 residues long. The V segment lost 0 bases and the J segment 5 bases; nucleotides outside the gene matches: 17. CDR1 is SGHRS, CDR2 YFSETQ, per germline. The DNA of the CDR3 is TGCGCCAGCAGCTTGGCCACTCAAGCGACAGGGTTCAATTGGGCCAACGTCCTGACTTTC. Translating gives CASSLATQATGFNWANVLTF.

This clonotype was observed a handful of times. The J gene is TRBJ2-7, the V gene TRBV6-6, with a tentative D call TRBD1 (7 bases). Germline V gives CDR1 MNHNY, CDR2 SVGAGI (reference sequence). Deletions cut 5 bases from V and 7 bases from J, with 15 bases between. This CDR3 has 13 residues. The CDR3 DNA reads TGTGCCAGCAGTGACCCAGGGGGAGGTGAGCAGTACTTC. Translation: CASSDPGGGEQYF.

This chain links TRBV5-8 with TRBJ2-5, with D possibly matching TRBD2 (7 bases). Per the germline V gene, CDR1 is SGHTS and CDR2 is YDEGEE. Deletions cut 4 bases from V and 9 bases from J, with 22 bases between. This CDR3 spans 15 amino acids. This CDR3 is CASSPRTARGGAQYF. CDR3 nucleotide sequence: TGTGCCAGCAGCCCTAGGACAGCGCGAGGGGGGGCCCAGTACTTC.

The J gene is TRBJ2-4, the V gene TRBV3-1, with D maybe TRBD2 (6 bases). TRBJ2-7 matches the DNA end more closely, so the J call is doubtful. The CDR3 is made up of 15 amino acids. Germline V gives CDR1 LGHDT, CDR2 YNNKEL (reference sequence). CDR3 amino acids: CASSQDLGGTYEQYF. CDR3 nucleotide sequence: TGTGCCAGCAGCCAAGATCTGGGGGGAACTTACGAGCAGTACTTC.